These T cell receptor beta chains were read from a single sample in a study of identical twins. TCRdb recomputed calls from the 5' RACE reads with MiXCR, one row per CDR3 protein. The table records 1.5 million or so distinct CDR3 sequences, about 32% of them present only once. The sample taken for sequencing was cord blood. The receptors originated from a newborn girl in good health. The CDR3 runs from the conserved cysteine through the conserved F or W. Some rows have no size entry. The others give once, few or many, or a class for an expanded clone.

TRBV12-3/TRBV12-4	-	CASSLGGFPHGYTF
TRBV5-1	-	CASSVGQGARTEAFF
TRBV20-1	-	CSAERTDSNQPQHF
TRBV11-2	-	CASSLGSNTEQYF
TRBV6-1	-	CASRSHIGPGRSEKLFF
TRBV11-2	-	CASSLGSSSLGEKLFF
TRBV7-2	-	CASSRTGFSYNEQYF
TRBV7-2	few	CASSLDGTGRVNTQYF
TRBV19	-	CASRQNSGANVLTF
TRBV12-3/TRBV12-4	-	CASRPSGARDGNTIYF
TRBV3-1	few	CASSQELGLAATDTQYF
TRBV12-3/TRBV12-4	few	CASTSGSGGTDTQYF
TRBV20-1	few	CSATLAGKETQYF
TRBV5-1	few	CASSVGSLAGVEQYF
TRBV6-7	few	CASSYPSSLVKGTDTQYF
TRBV3-1	-	CASSSPELAGWENEQFF
TRBV5-1	many	CASSSGRMNTEAFF
TRBV27	-	CASSSFLGRLYEQYF
TRBV20-1	-	CSATSGGTTDTQYF
TRBV5-1	-	CASSFHKGTYNEQYF
TRBV27	-	CASSLRQGARVSQPQHF